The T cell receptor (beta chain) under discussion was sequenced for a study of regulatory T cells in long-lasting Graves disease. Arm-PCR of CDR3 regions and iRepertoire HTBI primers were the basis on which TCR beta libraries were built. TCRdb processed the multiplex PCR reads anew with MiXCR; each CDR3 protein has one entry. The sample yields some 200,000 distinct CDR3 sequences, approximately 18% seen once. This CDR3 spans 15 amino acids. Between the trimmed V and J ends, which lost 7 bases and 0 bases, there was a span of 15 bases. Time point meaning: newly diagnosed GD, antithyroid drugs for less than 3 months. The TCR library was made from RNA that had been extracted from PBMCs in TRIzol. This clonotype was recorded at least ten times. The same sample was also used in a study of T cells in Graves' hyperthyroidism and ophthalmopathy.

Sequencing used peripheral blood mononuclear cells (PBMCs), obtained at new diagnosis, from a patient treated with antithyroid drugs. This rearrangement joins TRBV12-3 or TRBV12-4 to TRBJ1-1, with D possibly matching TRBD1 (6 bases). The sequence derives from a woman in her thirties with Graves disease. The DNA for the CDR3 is TGTGCCAGCAACTACCAGACAGGATTGAACACTGAAGCTTTCTTT. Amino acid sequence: CASNYQTGLNTEAFF.